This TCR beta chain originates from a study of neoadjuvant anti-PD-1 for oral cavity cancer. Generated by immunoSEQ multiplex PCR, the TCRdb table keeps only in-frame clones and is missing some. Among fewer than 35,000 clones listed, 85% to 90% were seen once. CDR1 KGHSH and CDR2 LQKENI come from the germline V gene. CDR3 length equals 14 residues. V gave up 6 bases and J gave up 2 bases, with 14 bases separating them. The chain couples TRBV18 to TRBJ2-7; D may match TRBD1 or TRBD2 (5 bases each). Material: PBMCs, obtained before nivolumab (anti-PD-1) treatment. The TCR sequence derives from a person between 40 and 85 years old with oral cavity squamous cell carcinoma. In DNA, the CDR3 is TGTGCCAGCTCTCTCCGGGACGGCCCCTACGAGCAGTACTTC. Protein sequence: CASSLRDGPYEQYF.